This TCR beta chain comes out of a study of human T cells and chemical hapten exposure. TCRdb used MiXCR to reprocess the RACE reads, holding one entry per CDR3 protein. The sample contains tens of thousands of distinct CDR3 sequences, 9.5% to 13% of which appear only once. CDR1 and CDR2 from the germline V gene are SQVTM and ANQGSEA. CDR3 length: 13 residues. V lost 1 base, J lost 3 bases, and 9 bases lay in between. Time point meaning: patch test 2, 6 weeks after DPC sensitization. Specified treatment: therapeutic diphenylcyclopropenone sensitization with weekly scalp DPC. The J gene is TRBJ1-2, the V gene TRBV29-1, with D uncertain. The source material was whole blood, sampled in connection with sensitization to the hapten diphenylcyclopropenone (DPC). The receptor's source is a woman in her 30s with alopecia areata. Some clones in this sample may be carry-over from other donors' samples. CDR3 sequence: CSVEVSPYYGYTF. The CDR3 DNA sequence: TGCAGCGTTGAAGTCTCCCCCTACTATGGCTACACCTTC.